The 10 T cell receptor beta chains below were found in one sample sequenced in a study of T-cell reconstitution after alpha-beta-depleted transplantation in children. Unique molecular identifiers were used in preparing the TCRbeta library. TCRdb used MiXCR to reprocess the PCR reads, holding one entry per CDR3 protein. The sample holds 200,000 to 250,000 distinct CDR3 sequences, about 9.2% seen once. Sequencing used PBMCs from the stem cell graft donor, obtained from the stem cell graft. These TCRs come from a human donor who donated a stem cell graft to a child with acute lymphoblastic leukemia.

In its sample, this clonotype was seen many times. The chain has TRBV5-1 and TRBJ2-3; TRBD2 aligns across 14 bases. Trimming removed 7 bases from V and 5 bases from J; junction bases left unmatched: 3. There are 14 residues in the CDR3. Germline assignment: CDR1 SGHRS and CDR2 YFSETQ. DNA for the CDR3: TGCGCCAGCCGACTAGCGGGGGGGAAAGATACGCAGTATTTT. Translating it yields CASRLAGGKDTQYF.

The V and J genes are TRBV5-1 and TRBJ2-5; 7 nucleotides align to TRBD1. The CDR3 runs 14 residues. V shed 3 bases, J shed 3 bases, and the junction held 5 bases outside the gene matches. CDR1 and CDR2 from the germline V gene are SGHRS and YFSETQ. The CDR3 loop reads CASSSTGTEETQYF. CDR3 bases: TGCGCCAGCAGCTCGACCGGGACAGAAGAGACCCAGTACTTC.

The V call is TRBV20-1, the J call TRBJ1-2; D unclear. Germline CDR1 reads DFQATT; CDR2 reads SNEGSKA (reference sequence). V lost 3 bases and J 2 bases, leaving 7 bases between the germline ends. The CDR3 consists of 12 residues. Here the CDR3 reads CSASDQNYGYTF. The DNA of the CDR3 is TGCAGTGCTAGTGATCAAAACTATGGCTACACCTTC.

The chain combines TRBV19 with TRBJ2-1; the D gene is possibly TRBD2 (6 bases). Trimming stripped 6 bases from V and 4 bases from J, with 16 bases between. There are 15 residues in the CDR3. CDR1 is LNHDA, CDR2 SQIVND, per germline (reference sequence). CDR3 residues: CASREGRQIYNEQFF. CDR3 nucleotide sequence: TGTGCCAGTAGGGAGGGGCGACAGATTTACAATGAGCAGTTCTTC.

CDR3 sequence reads: CASSLGTGVRQPQHF. The CDR3 coding sequence is TGTGCCAGCAGTTTAGGGACAGGGGTACGCCAGCCCCAGCATTTT. V usage is TRBV12-3 or TRBV12-4 and J usage is TRBJ1-5; 9 bases are shared with TRBD1. The length of the CDR3 is 15 residues. With 1 base clipped from V and 7 bases from J, the junction kept 5 bases outside the gene matches.

This clonotype was counted between two and nine times. The J gene is TRBJ2-3, the V gene TRBV12-3 or TRBV12-4, with TRBD1 identical over 7 bases. The V and J ends lost 6 bases and 1 base, in that order; junction bases with no gene match: 7. CDR3 length: 15 amino acids. In DNA form, the CDR3 reads TGTGCCAGCAGCCCTCAAGGGGGCGGCACAGATACGCAGTATTTT. It yields the protein CASSPQGGGTDTQYF.

This clonotype was recorded a few times. The chain combines TRBV12-3 or TRBV12-4 with TRBJ2-1, with 12 positions matching TRBD2. J was trimmed by 0 bases and V by 3 bases; bases with no gene match: 6. The CDR3 contains 18 residues. CDR3 sequence: CASSLDLAGGPSYNEQFF. CDR3 coding DNA: TGTGCCAGCAGTTTGGATCTAGCGGGGGGGCCCTCCTACAATGAGCAGTTCTTC.

The rearrangement joins TRBV20-1 to TRBJ2-7; the D is unclear. Trimming removed 3 bases from V and 1 base from J, with 7 bases in between. Germline V gene data show CDR1 as DFQATT and CDR2 as SNEGSKA (reference sequence). This CDR3 has 12 residues. As DNA, the CDR3 is TGCAGTGCTAGGGACGGATCCTACGAGCAGTACTTC. Residues: CSARDGSYEQYF.

This clonotype showed up many times. The rearrangement joins TRBV19 to TRBJ1-1; TRBD1 aligns across 7 bases. J gave up 10 bases and V 7 bases, and 9 bases lay outside the gene matches. This CDR3 is built from 12 residues. Germline V gene sequence: CDR1 LNHDA, CDR2 SQIVND (reference sequence). The DNA of the CDR3 is TGTGCCAGTAACCCACTGACAGGGCGAGCTTTCTTT. Translating it yields CASNPLTGRAFF. Filled out from reference TRBV19 and TRBJ1-1, the complete variable domain reads DGGITQSPKYLFRKEGQNVTLSCEQNLNHDAMYWYRQDPGQGLRLIYYSQIVNDFQKGDIAEGYSVSREKKESFPLTVTSAQKNPTAFYLCASNPLTGRAFFGQGTRLTVV.

This clonotype has a handful of counts. The chain joins TRBV7-9 to TRBJ1-1, with a possible D match to TRBD1 (6 bases). The V and J ends lost 6 bases and 4 bases respectively, with 18 bases between them. CDR1 is SEHNR, CDR2 FQNEAQ, per germline (reference sequence). The CDR3 length is 15 residues. In nucleotides, the CDR3 is TGTGCCAGCAGTTACGCCGGCGGGGGCACCACTGAAGCTTTCTTT. Its protein is CASSYAGGGTTEAFF. Full variable domain (rest looked up from reference TRBV7-9 and TRBJ1-1): DTGVSQNPRHKITKRGQNVTFRCDPISEHNRLYWYRQTLGQGPEFLTYFQNEAQLEKSRLLSDRFSAERPKGSFSTLEIQRTEQGDSAMYLCASSYAGGGTTEAFFGQGTRLTVV.